Each of the 3 T cell receptor beta chains below was sequenced from the same sample in a study of T cells in Graves' hyperthyroidism and ophthalmopathy (dated by TCRdb to the late 2010s). Receptors were amplified or captured by multiplex PCR. TCRdb records Illumina HiSeq 2000 as the sequencer. TCR beta CDR3 regions were amplified from RNA transcripts. The TCR CDR3 was subjected to a first round of RT-PCR using the HTBI primer set and the Qiagen OneStep RT-PCR kit. Through fastp at Q25 and MiXCR, TCRdb rebuilt clones from the public reads, retaining in-frame beta chains. All rows with the same CDR3 protein become a single entry with the most common DNA and genes. Within this sample are hundreds of thousands of distinct CDR3 sequences, with about a sixth of them counted one time only. The ten largest clonotypes hold around 3.5% of the sample. Sequences were obtained from blood. The receptors originated from a woman aged 40 to 49 with Graves' ophthalmopathy.

This clonotype was found many times. The gene calls are TRBV12-3 or TRBV12-4 and TRBJ2-7; possibly TRBD2 for D (6 bases). With 3 bases removed from V and 1 base from J, the gap between germline ends came to 13 bases. This CDR3 comprises 15 residues. The CDR3 DNA follows: TGTGCCAGCAGTTTCCGTCGGCTAGCGTCCTACGAGCAGTACTTC. The encoded protein is CASSFRRLASYEQYF.

About this clonotype: This sequence may be a read error, since a much larger clone differs from it by one base. The rearrangement joins TRBV12-3 or TRBV12-4 to TRBJ2-3; weak D call: TRBD1 (5 bases). The CDR3 covers 16 residues. In nucleotides, the CDR3 is TGTGCCAGCAGTTTTTCGTGGCGACAGAGCACAAATACGCAGTATTTT. It yields the protein CASSFSWRQSTNTQYF.

Written as DNA, the CDR3 is TGTGCCAGTAGTATGCAGGTAGCGGGAATCCTCTCTGGCACAGATACGCAGTATTTT. It translates to CASSMQVAGILSGTDTQYF. J is TRBJ2-3 and V is TRBV19; 8 nucleotides line up with TRBD2. CDR3 length: 19 residues. Germline V gene data show CDR1 as LNHDA and CDR2 as SQIVND (reference sequence). Losses at the gene ends were 3 bases for V and 1 base for J; bases not matched to a gene: 15.